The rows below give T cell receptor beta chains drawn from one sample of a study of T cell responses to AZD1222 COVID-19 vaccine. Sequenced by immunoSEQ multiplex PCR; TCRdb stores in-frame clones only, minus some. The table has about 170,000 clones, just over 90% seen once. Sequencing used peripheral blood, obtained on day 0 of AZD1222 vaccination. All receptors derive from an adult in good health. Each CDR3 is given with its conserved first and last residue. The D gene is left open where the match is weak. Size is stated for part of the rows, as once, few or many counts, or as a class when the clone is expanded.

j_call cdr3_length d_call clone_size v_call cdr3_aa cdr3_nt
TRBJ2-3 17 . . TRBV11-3 CASSARGYGTATDTQYF TGTGCCAGCAGCGCCCGGGGCTACGGTACCGCCACAGATACGCAGTATTTT
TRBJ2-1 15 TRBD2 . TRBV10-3 CAISDLAGGPDEQFF TGTGCCATCAGTGATTTAGCGGGGGGGCCGGATGAGCAGTTCTTC
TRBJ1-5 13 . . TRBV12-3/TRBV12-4 CASSPDSNQPQHF TGTGCCAGCAGTCCGGATAGCAATCAGCCCCAGCATTTT
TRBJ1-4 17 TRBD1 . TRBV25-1 CASSENRGPRTNEKLFF TGTGCCAGCAGTGAGAACAGGGGGCCCAGAACTAATGAAAAACTGTTTTTT
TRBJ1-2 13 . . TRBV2 CASSAAGNKGYTF TGTGCCAGCAGTGCGGCAGGGAATAAAGGCTACACCTTC
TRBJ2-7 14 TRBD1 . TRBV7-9 CASSSGQGSYEQYF TGTGCCAGCAGCTCGGGACAGGGCTCCTACGAGCAGTACTTC
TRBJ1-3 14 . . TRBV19 CASTRAQAGNTIYF TGTGCCAGTACGAGGGCCCAAGCTGGAAACACCATATATTTT
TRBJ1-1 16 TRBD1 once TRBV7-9 CASSRDRPAPNTEAFF TGTGCCAGCAGCCGGGACAGGCCTGCTCCTAACACTGAAGCTTTCTTT
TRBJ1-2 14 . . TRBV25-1 CASRFSGSNYGYTF TGTGCCAGCCGCTTCTCGGGGTCTAACTATGGCTACACCTTC
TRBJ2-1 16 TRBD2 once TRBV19 CASSIGRTSGANEQFF TGTGCCAGTAGTATAGGTCGAACTAGCGGGGCCAATGAGCAGTTCTTC
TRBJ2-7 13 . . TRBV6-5 CASSSPGRREQYF TGTGCCAGCAGTTCCCCCGGACGGAGGGAGCAGTACTTC
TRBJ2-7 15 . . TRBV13 CASSPPTGPSYEQYF TGTGCCAGCAGCCCCCCCACAGGGCCCTCCTACGAGCAGTACTTC
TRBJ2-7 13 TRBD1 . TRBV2 CASETGGPYEQYF TGTGCCAGCGAAACAGGGGGGCCCTACGAGCAGTACTTC
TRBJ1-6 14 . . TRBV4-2 CASSQGGTNSPLHF TGTGCCAGCAGCCAAGGGGGGACTAATTCACCCCTCCACTTT
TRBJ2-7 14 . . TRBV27 CASSPHLELYEQYF TGTGCCAGCAGTCCGCATCTGGAGCTTTACGAGCAGTACTTC
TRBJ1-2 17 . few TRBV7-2 CASSLAIFDRLRYGYTF TGTGCCAGCAGCTTAGCCATTTTTGACAGATTACGCTATGGCTACACCTTC
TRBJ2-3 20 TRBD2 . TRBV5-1 CASSLPPSLAGGSSTDTQYF TGCGCCAGCAGCCTCCCACCAAGTCTAGCGGGGGGATCTAGCACAGATACGCAGTATTTT
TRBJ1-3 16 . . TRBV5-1 CASSLVGGTAGNTIYF TGCGCCAGCAGCTTGGTGGGGGGTACCGCTGGAAACACCATATATTTT
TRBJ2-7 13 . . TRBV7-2 CASSLTRLDEQYF TGTGCCAGCAGCTTAACCAGGTTGGACGAGCAGTACTTC
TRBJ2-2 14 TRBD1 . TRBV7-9 CASSRDRNTGELFF TGTGCCAGCAGCCGGGACAGAAACACCGGGGAGCTGTTTTTT
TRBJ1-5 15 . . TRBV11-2 CASSLEGERNQPQHF TGTGCCAGCAGCTTAGAGGGAGAGAGAAATCAGCCCCAGCATTTT
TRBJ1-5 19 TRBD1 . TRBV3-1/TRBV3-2 CASSQGAPGQGYSNQPQHF TGTGCCAGCAGCCAAGGAGCTCCGGGACAGGGATATAGCAATCAGCCCCAGCATTTT
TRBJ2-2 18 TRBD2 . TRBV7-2 CASSIGLAGARGTGELFF TGTGCCAGCAGCATAGGACTAGCGGGGGCTCGAGGCACCGGGGAGCTGTTTTTT
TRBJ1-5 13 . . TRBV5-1 CASSPIPNQPQHF TGCGCCAGCAGCCCTATTCCGAATCAGCCCCAGCATTTT
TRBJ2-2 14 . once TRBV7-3 CASSFNRVAGELFF TGTGCCAGCAGCTTTAACAGGGTAGCCGGGGAGCTGTTTTTT
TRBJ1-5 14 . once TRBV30 CAWSAGLSNQPQHF TGTGCCTGGAGCGCGGGGCTTAGCAATCAGCCCCAGCATTTT
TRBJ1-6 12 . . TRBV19 CASSRINSPLHF TGTGCCAGTAGTAGAATTAATTCACCCCTCCACTTT
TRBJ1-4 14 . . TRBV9 CASSVAAGGEKLFF TGTGCCAGCAGCGTAGCCGCAGGAGGGGAAAAACTGTTTTTT
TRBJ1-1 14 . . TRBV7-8 CASSLGSLDTEAFF TGTGCCAGCAGCTTAGGAAGTCTTGACACTGAAGCTTTCTTT
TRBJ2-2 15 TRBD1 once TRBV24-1 CATSRTGTNTGELFF TGTGCCACCAGCAGGACAGGAACGAACACCGGGGAGCTGTTTTTT
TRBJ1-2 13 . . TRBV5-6 CASSPGRGYGYTF TGTGCCAGCAGCCCCGGCAGGGGTTATGGCTACACCTTC